This T cell receptor beta chain was identified during a study of cytomegalovirus exposure and HLA in healthy donors. The PCR contained 60 Vbeta and 13 Jbeta primers. Some clones are missing from TCRdb's copy, which holds only in-frame ones; the method was immunoSEQ multiplex PCR. Of roughly 200,000 clones listed, more than 60% are singletons. As for this clone: Its target is unknown.

Overall study results and limits: Prediction of most subjects' HLA-A and HLA-B alleles by TCR beta sequences was reportedly accurate. Later analysis revealed greater clonal expansion in HLA-associated TCR beta chains than in equally common others.

Germline trimming cut 5 bases from V and 4 bases from J; bases unmatched to any gene: 8. CDR3 length: 16 amino acids. Germline V gene data show CDR1 as SGHTA and CDR2 as FQGTGA. The rearrangement uses TRBV7-3 and TRBJ2-2, with TRBD1 matching 9 bases. Sequencing was carried out using PBMCs. The clonotype originates from a woman aged 55-69 years in good health and CMV-seropositive. The CDR3 spells CASSLTGGGGTGELFF. CDR3 nucleotides: TGTGCCAGCAGCCTGACAGGGGGAGGGGGCACCGGGGAGCTGTTTTTT.